Listed here are 32 T cell receptor beta chains from one sample, sequenced in a study of blood T cell repertoires in COVID-19. Method: immunoSEQ multiplex PCR; TCRdb's copy keeps in-frame clones and lacks some. The table lists 100,000 to 150,000 clones, roughly 90% of them singletons, with about 1% in the top ten. Sequencing was done on a sample of peripheral blood. These receptors were taken from a woman aged 80 or over with acute or convalescent COVID-19.

This CDR3 is CASSIDRGRTDTQYF. The CDR3 bases are TGTGCCAGCAGCATTGACAGGGGGCGCACAGATACGCAGTATTTT. The gene calls are TRBV5-4 and TRBJ2-3, with TRBD1 identical over 10 bases. Looked up from germline, CDR1 is SGHNT and CDR2 is YYREEE (reference sequence). CDR3 length equals 15 residues. V shed 4 bases and J 1 base; nucleotides not matched to a gene: 3. Full variable domain (remainder filled in from reference TRBV5-4 and TRBJ2-3): ETGVTQSPTHLIKTRGQQVTLRCSSQSGHNTVSWYQQALGQGPQFIFQYYREEENGRGNFPPRFSGLQFPNYSSELNVNALELDDSALYLCASSIDRGRTDTQYFGPGTRLTVL.

The V and J genes are TRBV7-3 and TRBJ2-1; possible D gene TRBD2, 5 bases. The V end lost 2 bases, the J end lost 9 bases, and 11 bases lay between the germline ends. The CDR3 totals 13 residues. Per germline, CDR1 SGHTA and CDR2 FQGTGA. The CDR3 spells CASSLDLAGEQFF. CDR3 coding DNA: TGTGCCAGCAGCTTAGACCTTGCGGGTGAGCAGTTCTTC.

The gene calls are TRBV6-5 and TRBJ2-7, with D unclear. Germline V lookup: CDR1 MNHEY, CDR2 SVGAGI. V was trimmed by 6 bases and J by 2 bases, leaving 14 bases between them. The CDR3 extends over 14 amino acids. CDR3 loop: CASRASRPTYEQYF. The CDR3 DNA follows: TGTGCCAGCAGAGCCTCGCGGCCAACCTACGAGCAGTACTTC.

The V gene is TRBV3-1 (or the pseudogene TRBV3-2), the J gene TRBJ1-2; possibly TRBD1 for D (6 bases). V was clipped by 3 bases and J by 1 base, with 9 bases between them. This CDR3 contains 14 residues. Germline loops: CDR1 LGHDT, CDR2 YNNKEL (reference sequence). In DNA, the CDR3 is TGTGCCAGCAGCCAGGGGGCTCTTAACTATGGCTACACCTTC. Amino acid sequence: CASSQGALNYGYTF.

The chain is built from TRBV12-3 or TRBV12-4 and TRBJ1-1; no clear D. V was cut by 1 base and J by 2 bases, with 5 bases left in between. The CDR3 covers 13 residues. The CDR3 DNA is TGTGCCAGCAGTTTAGGACATAACACTGAAGCTTTCTTT. Translated, it gives CASSLGHNTEAFF.

The CDR3 coding sequence is TGTGCCAGCAGCGTACGAGCGGGGGCAACTGAGCAGTTCTTC. Encoded protein: CASSVRAGATEQFF. The gene calls are TRBV9 and TRBJ2-1; 8 bases are shared with TRBD2. The V gene end was trimmed by 1 base and the J gene end by 9 bases; junction bases not matched to a gene: 6. Germline values: CDR1 SGDLS, CDR2 YYNGEE. The CDR3 loop spans 14 amino acids.

J is TRBJ1-2 and V is TRBV9, with 11 bases aligning to TRBD1. The V gene's germline CDR1 is SGDLS and CDR2 YYNGEE. The trim removed 3 bases at V and 4 bases at J, leaving 5 bases unmatched. The CDR3 is made up of 15 amino acids. The chain's CDR3 is CASSGSGTGGYGYTF. Written as DNA, the CDR3 is TGTGCCAGCAGCGGATCCGGGACAGGGGGCTATGGCTACACCTTC.

This chain links TRBV7-9 with TRBJ2-1; TRBD1 aligns across 9 bases. Losses at the gene ends were 6 bases for V and 7 bases for J; bases not matched to a gene: 13. CDR1 SEHNR and CDR2 FQNEAQ come from the germline V gene (reference sequence). The CDR3 sequence is 16 residues long. The CDR3 spells CASRTENRGPGNEQFF. The CDR3 DNA reads TGTGCCAGCAGGACGGAAAACAGGGGGCCGGGGAATGAGCAGTTCTTC.

The chain recombines TRBV5-1 with TRBJ1-4; maybe TRBD1 (5 bases). CDR1 SGHRS and CDR2 YFSETQ come from the germline V gene. The CDR3 spans 16 residues. The V gene lost 5 bases and the J gene lost 3 bases, with 17 bases spanning the gap. The CDR3 is CASRDRPRAANEKLFF. For the CDR3, the DNA is TGCGCCAGCAGAGACAGACCAAGGGCAGCTAATGAAAAACTGTTTTTT. Full variable domain (rest looked up from reference TRBV5-1 and TRBJ1-4): KAGVTQTPRYLIKTRGQQVTLSCSPISGHRSVSWYQQTPGQGLQFLFEYFSETQRNKGNFPGRFSGRQFSNSRSEMNVSTLELGDSALYLCASRDRPRAANEKLFFGSGTQLSVL.

CDR3 sequence: CASSQDTTGGHEKLFF. The CDR3 DNA reads TGTGCCAGCAGCCAAGATACGACAGGGGGCCATGAAAAACTGTTTTTT. This chain connects TRBV4-2 to TRBJ1-4, with 10 positions matching TRBD1. CDR3 size: 16 residues. Trimming cost V 0 bases and J 6 bases; bases outside gene matches: 4. Germline V gives CDR1 LGHNA, CDR2 YNFKEQ.

Written as DNA, the CDR3 is TGTGCCAGTAGTATATCAGTGACTGGAAACACCATATATTTT. It codes for CASSISVTGNTIYF. The chain recombines TRBV19 with TRBJ1-3; D remains unclear. Trimming removed 2 bases from V and 2 bases from J, with 7 bases in between. Germline V gene sequence: CDR1 LNHDA, CDR2 SQIVND (reference sequence). This CDR3 is 14 amino acids long.

The rearrangement uses TRBV5-1 and TRBJ2-7, with 10 bases lining up with TRBD1. V dropped 4 bases and J dropped 4; count of bases not matched to a gene: 5. Germline lookup yields CDR1 SGHRS and CDR2 YFSETQ. The CDR3 is 14 residues long. CDR3 sequence (DNA): TGCGCCAGCAGCCATGGACAGGGGGTATACGAGCAGTACTTC. It translates to CASSHGQGVYEQYF.

This sequence joins TRBV4-2 and TRBJ2-6; 8 nucleotides line up with TRBD2. Germline CDR1 is LGHNA and CDR2 is YNFKEQ. This CDR3 has 19 amino acids. Trimming cost V 0 bases and J 3 bases; bases outside gene matches: 10. The CDR3 DNA follows: TGTGCCAGCAGCCAAGAGAGGGGAGCGGGAGCGGTTGGGGCCAACGTCCTGACTTTC. This translates into CASSQERGAGAVGANVLTF.

The rearrangement links TRBV7-8 to TRBJ1-2; D is undetermined. This CDR3 is 15 amino acids long. V was trimmed by 0 bases and J by 3 bases, leaving 11 bases between them. Looked up from germline, CDR1 is SGHVS and CDR2 is FQNEAQ. The CDR3 DNA sequence: TGTGCCAGCAGCTTAGCGTTGTGGTCGGACTATGGCTACACCTTC. This encodes CASSLALWSDYGYTF.

The J gene is TRBJ2-5, the V gene TRBV7-2, with D possibly being TRBD2 (5 bases). The length of the CDR3 is 13 residues. The V end was cut by 0 bases, the J end by 3 bases, with 5 bases between. Germline V gene data show CDR1 as SGHTA and CDR2 as FQGNSA. The CDR3 region is CASSLAGKETQYF. CDR3 sequence (DNA): TGTGCCAGCAGCTTAGCCGGGAAAGAGACCCAGTACTTC.

The J gene is TRBJ1-3, the V gene TRBV2; TRBD1 aligns across 11 bases. The germline gives CDR1 SNHLY, CDR2 FYNNEI. This CDR3 region has 14 residues. V was pared by 8 bases and J by 3 bases, with 3 bases of the junction left unmatched. The CDR3 is CASGQGARGNTIYF. CDR3 coding DNA: TGTGCCAGCGGACAGGGGGCGCGTGGAAACACCATATATTTT.

This chain uses TRBV18 with TRBJ1-1, with 8 bases identical to TRBD1. This CDR3 has 15 residues. The junction had 4 bases not matched to a gene; V was cut back by 2 bases and J by 2 bases. The germline V gene has CDR1 KGHSH and CDR2 LQKENI. CDR3: CASSPAGTGNTEAFF. The DNA for the CDR3 is TGTGCCAGCTCACCAGCCGGGACAGGTAACACTGAAGCTTTCTTT.

This clone appeared a single time. The chain has TRBV4-2 and TRBJ2-3, with D perhaps matching TRBD2 (7 bases). The CDR3 is 14 amino acids. The V and J ends lost 4 bases and 5 bases respectively, with 13 bases between them. The germline V gene has CDR1 LGHNA and CDR2 YNFKEQ. This chain's CDR3 is CASSPRGAEDTQYF. CDR3 DNA: TGTGCCAGCAGCCCCCGGGGGGCTGAAGATACGCAGTATTTT.

This clone has a single count. The chain joins TRBV5-4 to TRBJ2-7; TRBD2 agrees at 12 bases. Germline CDR1 reads SGHNT; CDR2 reads YYREEE (reference sequence). Unmatched junction bases numbered 6, after V lost 1 base and J lost 7 bases. This CDR3 has 15 residues. In DNA, the CDR3 is TGTGCCAGCAGCTTGAGACTAGCGGGGGCGGAGGAGCAGTACTTC. As protein: CASSLRLAGAEEQYF.

This clone was counted between two and nine times. One end of the junction is discordant with germline, which a read error may explain. This sequence joins TRBV7-9 and TRBJ2-1; 9 bases map to TRBD2. The germline gives CDR1 SEHNR, CDR2 FQNEAQ (reference sequence). CDR3 length equals 17 residues. Here the CDR3 reads CASSSLFLAGSFNEQFF. The DNA of the CDR3 is TGTGCCAGCAGTTCCTTATTCCTAGCGGGATCCTTCAATGAGCAGTTCTTC.

The chain is built from TRBV6-2 or TRBV6-3 and TRBJ1-1; TRBD1 agrees at 7 bases. Trimming at V came to 2 bases and at J to 0 bases, leaving 3 bases not matched to a gene. CDR1 and CDR2 (germline): MNHEY, SVGEGT. This CDR3 comprises 15 residues. The DNA of the CDR3 is TGTGCCAGCAGTTACGTGGGACAGATGAACACTGAAGCTTTCTTT. Its translation: CASSYVGQMNTEAFF.

This chain uses TRBV7-9 with TRBJ2-5; D may be TRBD2 (6 bases). Trimming removed 6 bases at V and 0 bases at J, with 14 bases between. This CDR3 has 15 residues. CDR1 is SEHNR and CDR2 is FQNEAQ in the germline V gene (reference sequence). The CDR3 sequence: CASRSLRDYQETQYF. The CDR3, as DNA: TGTGCCAGCAGGTCACTCCGGGACTACCAAGAGACCCAGTACTTC.

The chain employs TRBV9 and TRBJ2-5, with 11 bases fitting TRBD1. The junction had 8 bases not matched to a gene; V was cut back by 2 bases and J by 5 bases. Germline V CDR1 and CDR2: SGDLS, YYNGEE. This CDR3 spans 16 amino acids. CDR3 amino acids: CASSVQTGTGGETQYF. The CDR3 region has the DNA TGTGCCAGCAGCGTTCAAACCGGGACAGGGGGTGAGACCCAGTACTTC.

This clone was seen only once. The V call is TRBV5-4, the J call TRBJ2-6; 8 nucleotides align to TRBD1. There are 15 residues in the CDR3. Germline V gives CDR1 SGHNT, CDR2 YYREEE (reference sequence). J was trimmed by 1 base and V by 4 bases; bases with no gene match: 1. CDR3 loop: CASSRQGSGANVLTF. The CDR3 coding sequence is TGTGCCAGCAGCCGACAGGGGTCTGGGGCCAACGTCCTGACTTTC.

The V and J genes are TRBV6-5 and TRBJ1-1, with 7 bases matching TRBD1. Germline V lookup: CDR1 MNHEY, CDR2 SVGAGI. The trim removed 7 bases at V and 8 bases at J, leaving 7 bases unmatched. This CDR3 contains 12 residues. The CDR3 coding sequence is TGTGCCAGCACCCCGACGGACAGGGAAGCTTTCTTT. Translating it yields CASTPTDREAFF.

This chain connects TRBV6-4 to TRBJ1-6; no clear D gene. V shed 6 bases and J shed 0 bases, with 18 bases lying between them. This CDR3 region has 18 residues. CDR1 is MRHNA, CDR2 SNTAGT, per germline. The CDR3 reads CASRDPPGPSSYNSPLHF. CDR3 DNA sequence: TGTGCCAGCAGGGACCCGCCAGGTCCGAGCTCCTATAATTCACCCCTCCACTTT.

J is TRBJ2-7 and V is TRBV9; 7 bases align to TRBD2. The germline V gene has CDR1 SGDLS and CDR2 YYNGEE. This CDR3 has 19 residues. V lost 0 bases to trimming and J lost 0 bases; unmatched junction nucleotides: 15. CDR3 sequence reads: CASSVAGTGGSLGSYEQYF. The CDR3 DNA sequence: TGTGCCAGCAGCGTAGCTGGGACTGGCGGGAGTTTGGGCTCCTACGAGCAGTACTTC.

V and J are TRBV28 and TRBJ2-7, with TRBD1 matching over 7 bases. CDR1 and CDR2 from the germline V gene are MDHEN and SYDVKM. This CDR3 spans 19 amino acids. The V and J ends lost 2 bases and 6 bases, in that order; junction bases with no gene match: 22. CDR3 DNA: TGTGCCAGCAGTTTAGGCCCCCCCGGGACAGCCTACCGTAGAATCGAGCAGTACTTC. Residues: CASSLGPPGTAYRRIEQYF.

The CDR3, as DNA: TGTGCCACCCAGGGACAGGGCTTAAGTCAGCCCCAGCATTTT. This gives the protein CATQGQGLSQPQHF. The chain is built from TRBV10-3 and TRBJ1-5, with 9 bases lining up with TRBD1. The CDR3 sequence is 14 residues long. V lost 10 bases and J lost 6; bases outside the gene matches: 10. The V gene's germline CDR1 is ENHRY and CDR2 SYGVKD.

V gene TRBV20-1 combines with J gene TRBJ1-2; D might be TRBD1 (6 bases). CDR3 size: 14 residues. Trimming removed 3 bases at V and 6 bases at J, with 17 bases between. The germline gives CDR1 DFQATT, CDR2 SNEGSKA (reference sequence). The CDR3 region is CSASQRGGRHGYTF. CDR3 sequence (DNA): TGCAGTGCTAGTCAACGGGGGGGGCGGCATGGCTACACCTTC.

As to this clone: At one boundary the junction diverges from the germline segment, which might be a read error. The V gene is TRBV2, the J gene TRBJ2-7; TRBD2 matches 11 bases. The CDR3 length is 11 residues. Germline V gene sequence: CDR1 SNHLY, CDR2 FYNNEI. CDR3 sequence: CASSILAGGDF. As DNA, the CDR3 is TGTGCCAGCAGCATTCTAGCGGGGGGAGACTTC.

This rearrangement joins TRBV7-8 to TRBJ1-1; 9 bases are a match to TRBD1. V lost 5 bases to trimming and J lost 10 bases; unmatched junction nucleotides: 8. This CDR3 is 13 amino acids long. Germline CDR1 SGHVS, CDR2 FQNEAQ. The DNA for the CDR3 is TGTGCCAGCAGCACCGGGACAGGGAGGGCAGCTTTCTTT. It specifies CASSTGTGRAAFF. The full variable domain, rest sourced from reference TRBV7-8 and TRBJ1-1, is GAGVSQSPRYKVAKRGQDVALRCDPISGHVSLFWYQQALGQGPEFLTYFQNEAQLDKSGLPSDRFFAERPEGSVSTLKIQRTQQEDSAVYLCASSTGTGRAAFFGQGTRLTVV.